Shown below are 31 T cell receptor beta chains from a single sample sequenced in a study of human T cells and chemical hapten exposure. Time point of the sample: pre-sensitization, week 0. Treatment specified: therapeutic diphenylcyclopropenone sensitization with weekly scalp DPC. TCRdb ran MiXCR on the RACE reads and lists one entry per CDR3 protein. Of 350,000 to 400,000 distinct CDR3 sequences in the sample, approximately 5.1% were seen once. The specimen was whole blood, collected in connection with sensitization to the hapten diphenylcyclopropenone (DPC). These receptor sequences come from a woman aged 45-65 years with alopecia areata. Some clones in this sample may be carry-over from other donors' samples.

In this sample, this clonotype turned up many times. This chain uses TRBV4-3 with TRBJ2-3; D is undetermined. CDR1 and CDR2 from the germline V gene are LGHNA and YSLEER. V gave up 1 base and J gave up 6 bases, with 5 bases separating them. The CDR3 loop spans 12 amino acids. The CDR3 DNA follows: TGCGCCAGCAGCCAAGCGGGTGATACGCAGTATTTT. Translated, it gives CASSQAGDTQYF.

A word on this clonotype: A much larger clone differs from this one at a single base, so this may be a read error. CDR3 DNA: TGTGCCAGCAGTGAATTAGAGGCAGACTCCACTGGAAACACCATATATTTT. Translation: CASSELEADSTGNTIYF. The chain combines TRBV2 with TRBJ1-3, with unresolved D. Germline CDR1 is SNHLY and CDR2 is FYNNEI. Between the trimmed V and J ends, which lost 2 bases and 2 bases, there was a span of 16 bases. There are 17 residues in the CDR3. The full variable domain, rest sourced from reference TRBV2 and TRBJ1-3, is EPEVTQTPSHQVTQMGQEVILRCVPISNHLYFYWYRQILGQKVEFLVSFYNNEISEKSEIFDDQFSVERPDGSNFTLKIRSTKLEDSAMYFCASSELEADSTGNTIYFGEGSWLTVV.

A few counts support this clonotype. The chain has TRBV5-1 and TRBJ2-1; D perhaps matches TRBD1 (6 bases). This CDR3 is 15 amino acids long. Germline-derived CDR1 and CDR2 are SGHRS and YFSETQ. V lost 2 bases to trimming and J lost 4 bases, with 13 bases between them. The CDR3 sequence: CASSLHPDRYNEQFF. In nucleotides, the CDR3 is TGCGCCAGCAGCTTACACCCGGACAGATACAATGAGCAGTTCTTC.

This clonotype occurred a few times. CDR3 nucleotides: TGCAGTGCTAGAGACCGTACTGGGTCCGGCTACACCTTC. Protein product: CSARDRTGSGYTF. The V gene is TRBV20-1, the J gene TRBJ1-2; no clear D gene. V was shortened by 0 bases and J by 8 bases, with 13 bases between the two germline ends. This CDR3 has 13 amino acids. Germline V CDR1 and CDR2: DFQATT, SNEGSKA (reference sequence).

The table lists this clonotype with many counts. This sequence joins TRBV7-7 and TRBJ2-3; D not certain. V was cut by 1 base and J by 1 base, with 9 bases left in between. This CDR3 contains 15 residues. Per the germline V gene, CDR1 is SSHAT and CDR2 is FNYEAQ (reference sequence). The CDR3 sequence: CASSLESGGTDTQYF. Here the CDR3 DNA reads TGTGCCAGCAGCTTAGAGTCAGGCGGCACAGATACGCAGTATTTT.

The gene calls are TRBV7-2 and TRBJ2-3; 8 nucleotides align to TRBD2. This CDR3 spans 16 amino acids. The V segment lost 5 bases and the J segment 2 bases; nucleotides outside the gene matches: 9. Germline V CDR1 and CDR2: SGHTA, FQGNSA. The CDR3 DNA sequence: TGTGCCAGCAGCCCCCCCGGGGGGGCCCCCACAGATACGCAGTATTTT. Encoded protein: CASSPPGGAPTDTQYF.

Ten or more counts support this clonotype. The chain employs TRBV6-1 and TRBJ1-5; D is uncertain. CDR1 and CDR2 from the germline V gene are MNHNS and SASEGT. This CDR3 spans 14 amino acids. V lost 5 bases to trimming and J lost 3 bases, with 11 bases between them. The CDR3 nucleotides are TGTGCCAGCAGTTTTTTGGGGAACAATCAGCCCCAGCATTTT. Residues: CASSFLGNNQPQHF.

This clonotype has more than one count but fewer than ten. The V gene is TRBV12-3 or TRBV12-4, the J gene TRBJ1-1; D is unclear. The CDR3 is made up of 14 amino acids. Trimming stripped 0 bases from V and 4 bases from J, with 9 bases between. The CDR3 coding sequence is TGTGCCAGCAGTTTAGCCCTGGTCGGCACTGAAGCTTTCTTT. Translating it yields CASSLALVGTEAFF.

Ten or more counts support this clonotype. The genes are TRBV7-8 and TRBJ2-3; unclear D gene. This CDR3 has 15 residues. Per the germline V gene, CDR1 is SGHVS and CDR2 is FQNEAQ. V was pared by 1 base and J by 4 bases, with 12 bases between. The chain's CDR3 is CASSLVALEADTQYF. The CDR3 region has the DNA TGTGCCAGCAGCTTAGTTGCGTTAGAGGCAGATACGCAGTATTTT.

As regards this clonotype: A much bigger clone sits one base away, suggesting this may be a read error. This chain joins TRBV12-3 or TRBV12-4 and TRBJ1-1, with D hard to call. This CDR3 region has 13 residues. CDR3 amino acids: CASGLWKNTEAFF. The CDR3 region has the DNA TGTGCCAGCGGTTTGTGGAAGAACACTGAAGCTTTCTTT.

This clonotype was recorded many times. The rearrangement uses TRBV3-1 and TRBJ2-7; D might be TRBD1 (6 bases). With 4 bases removed from V and 2 bases from J, the gap between germline ends came to 15 bases. The germline CDR1 and CDR2 sequences are LGHDT and YNNKEL (reference sequence). The CDR3 totals 15 residues. The CDR3 loop is CASSPGYRAPYEQYF. CDR3 coding DNA: TGTGCCAGCAGCCCCGGTTACAGGGCACCCTACGAGCAGTACTTC.

In its sample, this clonotype was seen a few times. The CDR3 region is CSVEVSGRGFF. The DNA for the CDR3 is TGCAGCGTTGAGGTCAGCGGGAGAGGGTTCTTC. V gene TRBV29-1 combines with J gene TRBJ2-1; 8 positions agree with TRBD2. The CDR3 consists of 11 residues. V lost 3 bases, J lost 15 bases, and 7 bases stayed unmatched. CDR1 SQVTM and CDR2 ANQGSEA come from the germline V gene.

The chain employs TRBV28 and TRBJ1-1; 9 bases match TRBD1. This CDR3 has 15 residues. Trimming removed 5 bases from V and 5 bases from J; junction bases left unmatched: 9. Looked up from germline, CDR1 is MDHEN and CDR2 is SYDVKM. CDR3 sequence (DNA): TGTGCCAGCAGTGGGCGTGCGACAGGGGGGACTGAAGCTTTCTTT. Amino acids: CASSGRATGGTEAFF.

In this sample, this clonotype turned up many times. The rearrangement joins TRBV6-6 to TRBJ1-5; TRBD1 might be the D (5 bases). The length of the CDR3 is 11 residues. V was shortened by 4 bases and J by 11 bases, with 9 bases between the two germline ends. Germline lookup yields CDR1 MNHNY and CDR2 SVGAGI (reference sequence). The CDR3 sequence is CASSFGTTQHF. CDR3 in DNA: TGTGCCAGCAGTTTCGGGACGACCCAGCATTTT.

This clonotype has at least ten counts. The J gene is TRBJ1-5, the V gene TRBV28, with D perhaps TRBD1 (6 bases). CDR3 length equals 14 residues. Germline CDR1 and CDR2: MDHEN and SYDVKM. Trimming pared 7 bases from V and 6 bases from J, leaving 16 bases between. The CDR3, as DNA: TGTGCCAGCACCCCCTCAGGGGTACGTCAGCCCCAGCATTTT. This translates into CASTPSGVRQPQHF.

The sample holds a few counts of this clonotype. J is TRBJ2-5 and V is TRBV7-9; D remains unclear. CDR1 SEHNR and CDR2 FQNEAQ come from the germline V gene (reference sequence). Between the trimmed V and J ends, which lost 3 bases and 7 bases, there was a span of 9 bases. The CDR3 has 12 residues. The DNA of the CDR3 is TGTGCCAGCAGCTTGAGTTCGCGGACCCAGTACTTC. Amino acids: CASSLSSRTQYF. Full variable domain (rest looked up from reference TRBV7-9 and TRBJ2-5): DTGVSQNPRHKITKRGQNVTFRCDPISEHNRLYWYRQTLGQGPEFLTYFQNEAQLEKSRLLSDRFSAERPKGSFSTLEIQRTEQGDSAMYLCASSLSSRTQYFGPGTRLLVL.

This clonotype was observed at least ten times. The chain has TRBV6-5 and TRBJ2-3; TRBD2 might be the D (5 bases). V dropped 2 bases and J dropped 6 bases, with 9 bases sitting between them. The CDR3 loop spans 13 amino acids. Germline values: CDR1 MNHEY, CDR2 SVGAGI. The CDR3 sequence: CASSYTRGDTQYF. DNA of the CDR3: TGTGCCAGCAGTTACACCCGAGGGGATACGCAGTATTTT.

J is TRBJ2-7 and V is TRBV27; possible D gene TRBD2, 7 bases. CDR1 is MNHEY, CDR2 SMNVEV, per germline (reference sequence). Trimming stripped 4 bases from V and 2 bases from J, with 12 bases between. The CDR3 totals 14 residues. CDR3 in DNA: TGTGCCAGCAGTTATCGGGGGGCCGCCTACGAGCAGTACTTC. Protein product: CASSYRGAAYEQYF.

This clonotype has only a few counts. The chain employs TRBV5-1 and TRBJ1-6; no reliable D call. Germline CDR1 reads SGHRS; CDR2 reads YFSETQ. The CDR3 loop spans 13 amino acids. Deletions cut 6 bases from V and 7 bases from J, with 11 bases between. This CDR3 reads CASTQTENSPLHF. CDR3 DNA: TGCGCCAGCACCCAGACGGAGAATTCACCCCTCCACTTT.

Many counts were recorded for this clonotype. This chain links TRBV6-5 with TRBJ2-7; TRBD1 aligns across 8 bases. Germline V lookup: CDR1 MNHEY, CDR2 SVGAGI. V was clipped by 5 bases and J by 0 bases; unmatched bases: 6. This CDR3 has 15 residues. Written as DNA, the CDR3 is TGTGCCAGCAGTCCGACAGGGGCGCCCTCCTACGAGCAGTACTTC. Translated, it gives CASSPTGAPSYEQYF.

In this sample, this clonotype turned up a few times. The V gene is TRBV5-4, the J gene TRBJ2-6; D call uncertain. Per the germline V gene, CDR1 is SGHNT and CDR2 is YYREEE (reference sequence). Trimming stripped 0 bases from V and 1 base from J, with 8 bases between. The CDR3 has 16 amino acids. The CDR3, as DNA: TGTGCCAGCAGCTTGGCGAAGGGATCTGGGGCCAACGTCCTGACTTTC. This sequence encodes CASSLAKGSGANVLTF.

This clonotype was counted between two and nine times. The V gene is TRBV13, the J gene TRBJ1-3, with D possibly being TRBD1 (6 bases). This CDR3 is 15 amino acids long. V dropped 8 bases and J dropped 0 bases, with 14 bases sitting between them. From germline, CDR1 is PRHDT and CDR2 FYEKMQ (reference sequence). This CDR3 reads CASRTVGGSGNTIYF. The CDR3 nucleotides are TGTGCCAGCCGCACCGTAGGGGGCTCTGGAAACACCATATATTTT.

This chain uses TRBV20-1 with TRBJ2-3; 8 bases match TRBD2. The CDR3 contains 15 residues. The V segment lost 6 bases and the J segment 2 bases; nucleotides outside the gene matches: 10. Germline V gives CDR1 DFQATT, CDR2 SNEGSKA (reference sequence). The CDR3 sequence is CSANQAGASTDTQYF. The DNA of the CDR3 is TGCAGTGCGAACCAAGCGGGGGCTTCCACAGATACGCAGTATTTT.

This clonotype was counted ten times or more. The chain uses TRBV27 and TRBJ2-7, with 10 nucleotides matching TRBD2. CDR1 is MNHEY, CDR2 SMNVEV, per germline (reference sequence). V was clipped by 3 bases and J by 6 bases; unmatched bases: 8. This CDR3 spans 15 amino acids. The chain's CDR3 is CASSFSGRALIEQYF. CDR3 nucleotide sequence: TGTGCCAGCAGTTTCAGCGGGAGGGCCTTAATCGAGCAGTACTTC.

The chain combines TRBV4-1 with TRBJ1-6; TRBD1 aligns across 8 bases. Germline CDR1 reads MGHRA; CDR2 reads YSYEKL. The CDR3 length is 15 residues. The ends lost 3 bases at V and 10 bases at J; junction bases unmatched: 8. The CDR3: CASSQDNRGISPLHF. CDR3 bases: TGCGCCAGCAGCCAGGATAACAGGGGGATCTCACCCCTCCACTTT.

This clonotype was counted between two and nine times. The V gene is TRBV5-1, the J gene TRBJ2-3; D is tentatively TRBD1 or TRBD2 (5 bases each). V shed 5 bases and J shed 0 bases, with 13 bases lying between them. The length of the CDR3 is 15 residues. Germline lookup yields CDR1 SGHRS and CDR2 YFSETQ. CDR3 in DNA: TGCGCCAGCAGGTCGTGGGACGCTAGCACAGATACGCAGTATTTT. Protein: CASRSWDASTDTQYF.

There are a few counts of this clonotype. The chain combines TRBV10-3 with TRBJ1-1, with 9 positions matching TRBD1. The V gene end was trimmed by 3 bases and the J gene end by 3 bases; junction bases not matched to a gene: 8. This CDR3 region has 16 residues. The germline V gene has CDR1 ENHRY and CDR2 SYGVKD. The CDR3 DNA is TGTGCCATCAGTGATAATGCCGGGACAGGGTACACTGAAGCTTTCTTT. Protein sequence: CAISDNAGTGYTEAFF.

This clonotype has ten or more counts. The chain couples TRBV6-1 to TRBJ1-1, with 7 bases matching TRBD1. Germline V CDR1 and CDR2: MNHNS, SASEGT. With 6 bases clipped from V and 4 bases from J, the junction kept 2 bases outside the gene matches. The CDR3 extends over 12 amino acids. DNA for the CDR3: TGTGCCAGCAGCAGGGGGATCACTGAAGCTTTCTTT. Translating gives CASSRGITEAFF.

This clonotype was counted at least ten times. This chain joins TRBV9 and TRBJ1-2; TRBD1 agrees at 9 bases. The V gene end was trimmed by 0 bases and the J gene end by 7 bases; junction bases not matched to a gene: 4. The germline V gene encodes CDR1 SGDLS and CDR2 YYNGEE. This CDR3 comprises 14 residues. The CDR3 protein is CASSVEGQGFGYTF. In nucleotides, the CDR3 is TGTGCCAGCAGCGTAGAGGGACAGGGCTTTGGCTACACCTTC.

This chain joins TRBV12-3 or TRBV12-4 and TRBJ1-5; D possibly corresponds to TRBD1 (5 bases). CDR3 length equals 15 residues. V lost 1 base to trimming and J lost 3 bases, with 10 bases between them. The CDR3 region has the DNA TGTGCCAGCAGTTTAGGACAGTCAGTCAATCAGCCCCAGCATTTT. Translation gives CASSLGQSVNQPQHF.

Many counts were recorded for this clonotype. The chain carries TRBV11-2 and TRBJ2-2; 8 bases are a match to TRBD1. This CDR3 is 17 amino acids long. Looked up from germline, CDR1 is SGHAT and CDR2 is FQNNGV. The V and J ends lost 5 bases and 3 bases, in that order; junction bases with no gene match: 11. For the CDR3, the DNA is TGTGCCAGCAGCCGACGAGGACAGGGAAGGGACACCGGGGAGCTGTTTTTT. Its protein product is CASSRRGQGRDTGELFF.